These 22 T cell receptor beta chains were all obtained from the same sample, sequenced in a study of CD8+ T cells in alopecia areata. cDNA prepared by RNA extraction and subsequent reverse transcription served as the template for sequencing. TCRdb's copy holds only in-frame clones and misses some; the assay was immunoSEQ multiplex PCR. The repertoire consists of over 250,000 clones, none detected only once. Cell sorting was performed on pooled cutaneous lymph node cells with CD4, CD8alpha, NKG2D, NKG2ACE and other markers. Sequenced material: CD4+ T cells sorted from a lymph node. The source is a C3H/HeJ mouse with alopecia areata. MHC haplotype: H2-k.

In this sample, this clone turned up a few times. Gene names follow the mouse nomenclature. The read terminates 4 residues ahead of where the CDR3 ends, so the germline J gene completes it. This chain connects TRBV1 to TRBJ2-1, with 8 bases fitting TRBD2. Trimming removed 0 bases from V and 3 bases from J; junction bases left unmatched: 7. The germline CDR1 and CDR2 sequences are NSQYPW and LRSPGD (reference sequence). The CDR3 is 17 residues long. The CDR3 region is CTCSADIGGGAYAEQFF. CDR3 DNA, as far as it was read: TGCACCTGCAGTGCAGATATTGGGGGGGGCGCCTATGCT.

Comments on this clone: Germline and genes: mouse. The CDR3 goes on 4 residues after the read ends, and that part is filled in from the germline J gene. Other DNA sequences within the sample encode an identical CDR3. V gene TRBV1 combines with J gene TRBJ2-5, with D maybe TRBD2 (6 bases). Germline CDR1 reads NSQYPW; CDR2 reads LRSPGD (reference sequence). This CDR3 spans 15 amino acids. V lost 1 base, J lost 3 bases, and 11 bases lay in between. The CDR3: CTCSAAGGGQDTQYF. Incomplete CDR3 DNA: TGCACCTGCAGTGCAGCGGGGGGTGGGCAAGAC.

Of note for this clone: Genes here carry mouse names. The CDR3 extends 4 residues past the end of the read, so its final part is completed from the germline J gene. In the same sample, other DNA sequences code for this CDR3. The chain has TRBV1 and TRBJ1-2; possible D gene TRBD1, 5 bases. Looked up from germline, CDR1 is NSQYPW and CDR2 is LRSPGD (reference sequence). V was clipped by 0 bases and J by 2 bases, with 7 bases between them. The CDR3 runs 14 residues. The chain's CDR3 is CTCSADRVNSDYTF. CDR3 DNA (partial): TGCACCTGCAGTGCAGACAGGGTGAACTCC.

This clone was seen more than once but under ten times. Each gene name is a mouse one. The observed sequence ends 4 residues before the CDR3 terminus, with the missing tail filled in from the germline J gene. The chain joins TRBV13-2 to TRBJ1-2, with 7 bases fitting TRBD1. V lost 3 bases to trimming and J lost 0 bases; unmatched junction nucleotides: 2. Per the germline V gene, CDR1 is NNHNN and CDR2 is SYGAGS (reference sequence). This CDR3 comprises 14 residues. This CDR3 reads CASGVGTANSDYTF. Partial CDR3 DNA: TGTGCCAGCGGTGTCGGGACAGCAAACTCC.

This clone showed up just a few times. Genes and germline come from the mouse. The read halts 4 residues ahead of the CDR3 end, with the missing end drawn from the germline J gene. The chain has TRBV31 and TRBJ1-2, with D unclear. This CDR3 contains 12 residues. The germline gives CDR1 GKSSPN, CDR2 SITVG. V was pared by 5 bases and J by 0 bases, with 7 bases between. The CDR3 loop is CAWDKPNSDYTF. The sequenced part of the CDR3 DNA is TGTGCCTGGGACAAACCAAACTCC.

On this clone: Germline and genes here are mouse. The read ends 4 residues shy of where the CDR3 ends; the end is completed using the germline J gene. Other DNA sequences from this sample encode an identical CDR3 as well. The rearrangement uses TRBV19 and TRBJ2-1; a possible D gene is TRBD2 (5 bases). Germline lookup yields CDR1 FNHDT and CDR2 SITEND (reference sequence). Deletions cut 5 bases from V and 3 bases from J, with 12 bases between. The CDR3 consists of 14 residues. The CDR3 region is CASSIVGIYAEQFF. CDR3 DNA, as far as it was read: TGTGCCAGCAGCATCGTGGGGATCTATGCT.

This clone has just a few counts. Genes and germline are mouse. Read coverage stops 4 residues before the CDR3 terminus; the germline J gene supplies the remainder. V is TRBV2 and J is TRBJ1-2; D might be TRBD1 (6 bases). Trimming stripped 4 bases from V and 0 bases from J, with 9 bases between. The CDR3 runs to 14 residues. From germline, CDR1 is LGHNA and CDR2 YSYQKL. The CDR3 bases that were read are TGTGCCAGCAGCCTGGACAGTGCAAACTCC. Translation gives CASSLDSANS. In full, the CDR3 reads CASSLDSANSDYTF.

This clone was counted only a few times. Any gene name here is a mouse gene name. The read comes to an end 4 residues before the CDR3 does, leaving the germline J gene to fill in the end. The rearrangement joins TRBV13-1 to TRBJ1-2, with 11 bases lining up with TRBD1. This CDR3 has 14 amino acids. Per germline, CDR1 NSHNY and CDR2 SYGAGN. The J segment lost 0 bases and the V segment lost 6 bases, leaving 1 base of the junction unmatched. The CDR3 sequence is CASKGQGANSDYTF. The CDR3 DNA, read in part, is TGTGCCAGCAAGGGACAGGGGGCAAACTCC.

This clone has just a few counts. Mouse names are used for the genes. The read halts 4 residues ahead of the CDR3 end, with the missing end drawn from the germline J gene. The chain is built from TRBV5 and TRBJ2-1, with TRBD2 identical over 10 bases. V shed 1 base, J shed 6 bases, and the junction held 6 bases outside the gene matches. The CDR3 loop spans 16 amino acids. Germline CDR1 LGHNA, CDR2 YNLKQL (reference sequence). Here the CDR3 reads CASSQAGGAPSAEQFF. The CDR3 DNA, read in part, is TGTGCCAGCAGCCAAGCTGGGGGGGCGCCGAGTGCT.

At least ten counts were recorded for this clone. The listed genes are named as in mouse. From the germline J gene comes the end of the CDR3, since the read stops 4 residues before it. This sample also contains other DNA sequences that code for the same CDR3. The rearrangement links TRBV1 to TRBJ1-1; D gene unclear. Trimming shortened V by 0 bases and J by 4 bases, and 0 bases separated the two germline ends. Germline V gene data show CDR1 as NSQYPW and CDR2 as LRSPGD (reference sequence). The CDR3 contains 11 residues. Incomplete CDR3 DNA: TGCACCTGCAGTGCAGACACA. It is translated as CTCSADT. The complete CDR3 protein is CTCSADTEVFF.

A word on this clone: Mouse gene names and germline throughout. The CDR3 end falls 4 residues outside the read, so it is completed with the germline J gene. The chain combines TRBV13-3 with TRBJ1-1, with a tentative D call TRBD1 (6 bases). Germline V gives CDR1 NNHDY, CDR2 SYVADS. The CDR3 sequence is 14 residues long. The V end lost 4 bases, the J end lost 0 bases, and 10 bases lay between the germline ends. CDR3 loop: CASSYRQANTEVFF. The CDR3 DNA, read in part, is TGTGCCAGCAGTTACCGACAGGCAAACACA.

As to this clone: Mouse names are used for the genes. Sequencing ends 4 residues short of the CDR3 end; the germline J gene provides the rest. The same CDR3 also results from other DNA sequences found in this sample. The chain carries TRBV13-1 and TRBJ2-5; TRBD2 agrees at 8 bases. J was trimmed by 3 bases and V by 0 bases; bases with no gene match: 3. This CDR3 comprises 15 residues. Germline lookup yields CDR1 NSHNY and CDR2 SYGAGN. The CDR3 spells CASSDALGGQDTQYF. The covered CDR3 bases are TGTGCCAGCAGTGATGCCCTGGGGGGACAAGAC.

A note on this clone: The genes and germline here are from mouse. The read terminates 4 residues ahead of where the CDR3 ends, so the germline J gene completes it. The J gene is TRBJ2-2, the V gene TRBV31; TRBD2 matches at 9 bases. J gave up 1 base and V 0 bases, and 3 bases lay outside the gene matches. The CDR3 length is 16 residues. CDR1 is GKSSPN, CDR2 SITVG, per germline. Partial CDR3 DNA: TGTGCCTGGAGTCTATCTGGGGGGGGAAACACCGGG. This encodes CAWSLSGGGNTG. The whole CDR3 region reads CAWSLSGGGNTGQLYF.

This clone was seen a handful of times. Gene names are mouse gene names. The sequenced CDR3 bases are TGTGCCAGCAGTCTCCGACTGGGGGTCTCCTAT. This translates into CASSLRLGVSY. The whole CDR3 sequence is CASSLRLGVSYEQYF. J is TRBJ2-7 and V is TRBV13-1; 9 bases are shared with TRBD2. The CDR3 goes on 4 residues after the read ends, and that part is filled in from the germline J gene. The germline CDR1 and CDR2 sequences are NSHNY and SYGAGN. This CDR3 comprises 15 residues. V dropped 4 bases and J dropped 0; count of bases not matched to a gene: 5.

A note on this clone: Gene and germline names: mouse. The read gets to within 4 residues of the CDR3 end, and the germline J gene fills in the rest. This CDR3 is also generated by other DNA sequences in the sample. The chain recombines TRBV1 with TRBJ2-3; 7 bases are shared with TRBD1. J gave up 0 bases and V 1 base, and 4 bases lay outside the gene matches. The CDR3 loop spans 16 amino acids. From germline, CDR1 is NSQYPW and CDR2 LRSPGD (reference sequence). The CDR3 here is CTCSAAGTASAETLYF. The sequenced CDR3 bases are TGCACCTGCAGTGCAGCGGGGACAGCTAGTGCAGAA.

About this clone: Genes and germline come from the mouse. The missing CDR3 end, 4 residues past where the read stops, is filled in from the germline J gene. V is TRBV5 and J is TRBJ2-5; D may be TRBD1 (6 bases). The CDR3 loop spans 15 amino acids. Trimming shortened V by 0 bases and J by 3 bases, and 10 bases separated the two germline ends. Germline CDR1 is LGHNA and CDR2 is YNLKQL (reference sequence). CDR3 DNA (partial): TGTGCCAGCAGCCAAGATCAAGGACAGCAAGAC. Translated, it gives CASSQDQGQQD. The whole CDR3 protein reads CASSQDQGQQDTQYF.

A note on this clone: These gene names are mouse names. Read sequence stops 4 residues before the CDR3 end, and the germline J gene provides the missing end. Different DNA sequences within this sample yield the same CDR3. The V gene is TRBV5, the J gene TRBJ2-3, with 7 bases that match TRBD2. In germline, CDR1 is LGHNA, CDR2 YNLKQL (reference sequence). The CDR3 is made up of 15 amino acids. Losses at the gene ends were 1 base for V and 1 base for J; bases not matched to a gene: 2. The CDR3 loop reads CASSQVLGGAETLYF. Partial CDR3 DNA: TGTGCCAGCAGCCAAGTTCTGGGGGGTGCAGAA.

In regard to this clone: Gene labels here are mouse ones. CDR3 DNA (partial): TGTGCCAGCAGTGATAAGCCTGGGTACTATGCT. Translation: CASSDKPGYYA. The whole CDR3 is CASSDKPGYYAEQFF. The V and J genes are TRBV13-1 and TRBJ2-1; maybe TRBD2 (5 bases). The read comes to an end 4 residues before the CDR3 does, leaving the germline J gene to fill in the end. The CDR3 consists of 15 residues. The V and J ends lost 1 base and 2 bases respectively, with 10 bases between them. The V gene's germline CDR1 is NSHNY and CDR2 SYGAGN.

In its sample, this clone was seen a few times. Gene labels here are mouse ones. Read sequence stops 4 residues before the CDR3 end, and the germline J gene provides the missing end. The rearrangement uses TRBV31 and TRBJ1-2, with D possibly being TRBD1 (5 bases). Trimming removed 3 bases at V and 3 bases at J, with 11 bases between. CDR1 and CDR2 (germline): GKSSPN, SITVG. The CDR3 loop spans 13 amino acids. CDR3 sequence: CAWSSRADSDYTF. CDR3 DNA, as far as it was read: TGTGCCTGGAGCTCCAGGGCAGACTCC.

In this sample, this clone turned up many times. Gene names are the mouse ones. The sequenced fragment ends 4 residues before the CDR3 boundary, so the rest is inferred from the germline J gene. Other DNA sequences in the sample encode the same CDR3. J is TRBJ2-7 and V is TRBV5; D is possibly TRBD1 (6 bases). The V gene's germline CDR1 is LGHNA and CDR2 YNLKQL (reference sequence). The CDR3 is made up of 13 amino acids. The CDR3 loop is CASSQDRGYEQYF. The CDR3 bases that were read are TGTGCCAGCAGCCAAGACAGGGGTTAT.

This clone showed up just a few times. The gene names given are mouse names. Incomplete CDR3 DNA: TGTGCCAGCAGTCAGGACAGGAACTATGCT. Protein sequence: CASSQDRNYA. The whole CDR3 protein reads CASSQDRNYAEQFF. The rearrangement links TRBV19 to TRBJ2-1; 7 bases agree with TRBD1. Read coverage stops 4 residues before the CDR3 terminus; the germline J gene supplies the remainder. The V gene's germline CDR1 is FNHDT and CDR2 SITEND (reference sequence). This CDR3 is built from 14 residues. After removal of 4 bases from V and 1 base from J, the junction contained 2 bases not matched to a gene.

This clone was observed a handful of times. These gene names are mouse names. The CDR3 extends 4 residues past the end of the read, so its final part is completed from the germline J gene. Other nucleotide sequences from this sample produce the same CDR3. The chain employs TRBV19 and TRBJ2-1; TRBD1 aligns across 8 bases. Germline assignment: CDR1 FNHDT and CDR2 SITEND (reference sequence). This CDR3 is 14 amino acids long. Germline trimming cut 5 bases from V and 0 bases from J; bases unmatched to any gene: 1. The CDR3 sequence is CASRDRGNYAEQFF. CDR3 bases read: TGTGCCAGCAGAGACAGGGGTAACTATGCT.